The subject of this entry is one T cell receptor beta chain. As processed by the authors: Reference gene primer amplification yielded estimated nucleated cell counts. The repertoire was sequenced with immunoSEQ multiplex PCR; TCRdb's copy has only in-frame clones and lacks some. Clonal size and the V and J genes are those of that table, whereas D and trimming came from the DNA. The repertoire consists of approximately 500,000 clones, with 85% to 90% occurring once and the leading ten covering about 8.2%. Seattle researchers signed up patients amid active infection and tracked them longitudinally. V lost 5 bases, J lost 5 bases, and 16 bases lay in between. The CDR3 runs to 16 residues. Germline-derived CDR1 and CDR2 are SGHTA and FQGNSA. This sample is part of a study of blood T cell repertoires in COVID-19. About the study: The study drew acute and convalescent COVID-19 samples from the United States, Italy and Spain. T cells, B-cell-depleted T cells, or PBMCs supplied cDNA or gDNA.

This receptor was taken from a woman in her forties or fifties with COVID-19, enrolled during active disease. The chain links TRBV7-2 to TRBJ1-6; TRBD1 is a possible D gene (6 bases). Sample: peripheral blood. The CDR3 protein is CASSARGGANNSPLHF. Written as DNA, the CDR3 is TGTGCCAGCAGCGCCCGAGGGGGAGCAAATAATTCACCCCTCCACTTT.